One T cell receptor beta chain is described in this entry. Antigen specificity is unknown. These data originate in a study of cytomegalovirus exposure and HLA in healthy donors. Study results and caveats: A cluster of highly shared sequence variants was likely a sequencing artifact.

In the PCR, 60 Vbeta and 13 Jbeta primers were used. The data were produced by immunoSEQ multiplex PCR, yet TCRdb's version contains in-frame clones alone and is incomplete. The data hold fewer than 150,000 clones, with around three quarters observed a single time. V dropped 5 bases and J dropped 6; count of bases not matched to a gene: 11. CDR3 length: 15 amino acids. Looked up from germline, CDR1 is SGHNT and CDR2 is YENEEA. This rearrangement joins TRBV11-3 to TRBJ2-3; 7 nucleotides line up with TRBD1. The source is a man aged 45 to 65 in good health and CMV-seropositive. Sequenced input: PBMCs. The CDR3 loop is CASSPHRGLSDTQYF. The CDR3 DNA sequence: TGTGCCAGCAGCCCGCACAGGGGTTTGAGTGATACGCAGTATTTT.